The next 15 T cell receptor beta chains were all read from a single sample in a study of cytomegalovirus exposure and HLA in healthy donors. With 60 Vbeta and 13 Jbeta primers, the PCR was carried out. TCRdb's copy holds only in-frame clones and misses some; the assay was immunoSEQ multiplex PCR. This sample's table has 70,000 or so clones. The sample was PBMCs. The receptors stem from a boy younger than 18 in good health and CMV-seronegative.

The chain has TRBV9 and TRBJ2-7, with D unclear. V was shortened by 0 bases and J by 1 base, with 8 bases between the two germline ends. The germline V gene encodes CDR1 SGDLS and CDR2 YYNGEE. The CDR3 consists of 14 residues. This CDR3 reads CASSVESRSYEQYF. Here the CDR3 DNA reads TGTGCCAGCAGCGTAGAGTCCCGGTCCTACGAGCAGTACTTC.

This rearrangement joins TRBV7-6 to TRBJ2-7; 8 nucleotides align to TRBD1. The CDR3 extends over 15 amino acids. V lost 0 bases and J lost 7; bases outside the gene matches: 8. Germline CDR1 SGHVS, CDR2 FNYEAQ. As DNA, the CDR3 is TGTGCCAGCAGCTTAGCGCTTCAGGGGGCAGGTGAGCAGTACTTC. Translated, it gives CASSLALQGAGEQYF.

The gene calls are TRBV25-1 and TRBJ1-2; no clear D gene. The germline V and J ends were trimmed by 6 bases and 5 bases, with 16 bases remaining between them. CDR1 and CDR2 (germline): MGHDK, SYGVNS. The CDR3 sequence is 14 residues long. The CDR3 protein is CASSLGGESYGYTF. The DNA of the CDR3 is TGTGCCAGCAGCTTGGGCGGGGAATCATATGGCTACACCTTC.

V usage is TRBV9 and J usage is TRBJ2-5; D may be TRBD2 (6 bases). The CDR3 runs 15 residues. V lost 1 base, J lost 5 bases, and 15 bases lay in between. Germline assignment: CDR1 SGDLS and CDR2 YYNGEE. The CDR3 spells CASSVRLTRGETQYF. CDR3 sequence (DNA): TGTGCCAGCAGCGTAAGGCTCACCCGGGGGGAGACCCAGTACTTC. The whole variable domain, filled in from reference TRBV9 and TRBJ2-5, reads DSGVTQTPKHLITATGQRVTLRCSPRSGDLSVYWYQQSLDQGLQFLIQYYNGEERAKGNILERFSAQQFPDLHSELNLSSLELGDSALYFCASSVRLTRGETQYFGPGTRLLVL.

The genes are TRBV15 and TRBJ2-6; D unresolved. The CDR3 loop spans 15 amino acids. CDR1 is LNHNV and CDR2 is YYDKDF in the germline V gene (reference sequence). The V gene lost 1 base and the J gene lost 1 base, with 5 bases spanning the gap. Written as DNA, the CDR3 is TGTGCCACCAGCAGAGTTTATTCTGGGGCCAACGTCCTGACTTTC. This translates into CATSRVYSGANVLTF.

The chain is built from TRBV5-1 and TRBJ2-5, with D possibly matching TRBD2 (5 bases). V lost 3 bases to trimming and J lost 5 bases, with 20 bases between them. The CDR3 length is 16 residues. CDR1 is SGHRS and CDR2 is YFSETQ in the germline V gene. The CDR3: CASSSSGSGVIETQYF. CDR3 nucleotide sequence: TGCGCCAGCAGCTCCTCGGGGTCCGGGGTCATCGAGACCCAGTACTTC.

The chain uses TRBV6-1 and TRBJ1-1, with D possibly matching TRBD1 (5 bases). Looked up from germline, CDR1 is MNHNS and CDR2 is SASEGT. With 6 bases removed from V and 1 base from J, the gap between germline ends came to 15 bases. This CDR3 region has 15 residues. The CDR3 DNA reads as TGTGCCAGCAGCTACGGTTGGCAGGGGAACACTGAAGCTTTCTTT. It is translated as CASSYGWQGNTEAFF.

V usage is TRBV7-3 and J usage is TRBJ1-3, with D tentatively TRBD1 (6 bases). Germline lookup yields CDR1 SGHTA and CDR2 FQGTGA. V dropped 4 bases and J dropped 2 bases, with 9 bases sitting between them. The CDR3 has 14 residues. For the CDR3, the DNA is TGTGCCAGCAGCTCAGGACAGCCTGGAAACACCATATATTTT. Protein sequence: CASSSGQPGNTIYF.

The V call is TRBV15, the J call TRBJ2-1; TRBD2 matches 8 bases. CDR1 and CDR2 from the germline V gene are LNHNV and YYDKDF (reference sequence). The CDR3 totals 13 residues. Trimming cost V 9 bases and J 6 bases; bases outside gene matches: 7. CDR3: CATTGGISNEQFF. CDR3 bases: TGTGCCACGACGGGAGGGATTAGCAATGAGCAGTTCTTC.

The chain is built from TRBV10-3 and TRBJ2-1; D is perhaps TRBD2 (6 bases). Looked up from germline, CDR1 is ENHRY and CDR2 is SYGVKD. This CDR3 is 15 amino acids long. Trimming removed 6 bases at V and 7 bases at J, with 19 bases between. The CDR3 DNA is TGTGCCATCAGCCGGGACTCCTCGATGTTGAATGAGCAGTTCTTC. Encoded protein: CAISRDSSMLNEQFF.

The V call is TRBV5-1, the J call TRBJ2-7; a possible D gene is TRBD2 (6 bases). There are 13 residues in the CDR3. Between the trimmed V and J ends, which lost 3 bases and 3 bases, there was a span of 10 bases. Germline lookup yields CDR1 SGHRS and CDR2 YFSETQ. The CDR3 sequence: CASSSGDFYEQYF. The CDR3 DNA reads as TGCGCCAGCAGCTCGGGGGACTTCTACGAGCAGTACTTC. Together with reference TRBV5-1 and TRBJ2-7, the CDR3 gives the full variable domain: KAGVTQTPRYLIKTRGQQVTLSCSPISGHRSVSWYQQTPGQGLQFLFEYFSETQRNKGNFPGRFSGRQFSNSRSEMNVSTLELGDSALYLCASSSGDFYEQYFGPGTRLTVT.

The rearrangement links TRBV10-3 to TRBJ1-1, with unresolved D. Germline V lookup: CDR1 ENHRY, CDR2 SYGVKD. This CDR3 has 12 amino acids. V lost 8 bases to trimming and J lost 11 bases, with 18 bases between them. CDR3 residues: CAIFSGEGQAFF. CDR3 sequence (DNA): TGTGCCATCTTTTCCGGGGAAGGTCAGGCTTTCTTT.

This chain connects TRBV29-1 to TRBJ2-3; D gene uncertain. The CDR3 is 14 residues long. Germline CDR1 is SQVTM and CDR2 is ANQGSEA. Trimming shortened V by 4 bases and J by 5 bases, and 16 bases separated the two germline ends. CDR3 sequence (DNA): TGCAGCGTTGTTGGTCTAATCCTAGTAGATACGCAGTATTTT. Its protein is CSVVGLILVDTQYF.

The chain links TRBV18 to TRBJ1-1; 7 nucleotides align to TRBD1. V dropped 3 bases and J dropped 1; count of bases not matched to a gene: 5. CDR1 is KGHSH, CDR2 LQKENI, per germline. The CDR3 has 15 amino acids. The CDR3 loop reads CASSPQGTANTEAFF. CDR3 bases: TGTGCCAGCTCACCGCAAGGGACAGCGAACACTGAAGCTTTCTTT.

The chain employs TRBV5-4 and TRBJ2-3; the D gene is possibly TRBD2 (6 bases). V dropped 5 bases and J dropped 1 base, with 14 bases sitting between them. Germline CDR1 is SGHNT and CDR2 is YYREEE (reference sequence). The CDR3 consists of 15 residues. The CDR3 DNA is TGTGCCAGCAGTCGGGACTCCAGTGGCACAGATACGCAGTATTTT. Translating gives CASSRDSSGTDTQYF. Full variable domain (remainder filled in from reference TRBV5-4 and TRBJ2-3): ETGVTQSPTHLIKTRGQQVTLRCSSQSGHNTVSWYQQALGQGPQFIFQYYREEENGRGNFPPRFSGLQFPNYSSELNVNALELDDSALYLCASSRDSSGTDTQYFGPGTRLTVL.